This record looks at one T cell receptor (beta chain) sequence and its context. What it binds is not known. This sample was included in a study of cytomegalovirus exposure and HLA in healthy donors. Study in general: Previous work identified roughly 110 million unique TCR beta sequences from some 170 million T cells.

Trimming removed 4 bases at V and 0 bases at J, with 12 bases between. The CDR3 has 15 residues. Germline V CDR1 and CDR2: MGHDK, SYGVNS. The PCR used 60 Vbeta and 13 Jbeta primers. Only in-frame clones appear in the TCRdb table, and some are missing; sequencing was by immunoSEQ multiplex PCR. The sample has 100,000 to 150,000 clones, roughly four fifths seen once; the top ten hold approximately 13%. Study-level results: Generally TCR sequences proved uncommon, though certain public TCRs appeared in numerous donors. Analysis was carried out at a later point, and it linked a missense DCLRE1C variant to TCR beta V- and J-gene trimming.

The origin of this receptor is a woman aged 55-70 years in good health and CMV-seropositive. Specimen: PBMCs. This chain connects TRBV25-1 to TRBJ1-1, with D possibly being TRBD1 (5 bases). CDR3 amino acids: CASSGVGGVNTEAFF. CDR3 coding DNA: TGTGCCAGCAGTGGAGTGGGAGGGGTGAACACTGAAGCTTTCTTT.